This T cell receptor (beta chain) was captured by sequencing in a study of Graves' ophthalmopathy and Graves' hyperthyroidism. Whole-study context: Where ophthalmopathy was absent within 18 months of follow-up, hyperthyroidism was stable. Study-level results: The authors also found most expanded thyroid clonotypes above 0.001 frequency in blood.

The sample holds many counts of this clonotype. What it recognizes is unknown. The CDR3 length is 13 residues. The V gene end was trimmed by 1 base and the J gene end by 10 bases; junction bases not matched to a gene: 6. Amplification of the TCR beta CDR3 regions used RNA transcripts (as template). Amplification began with first-round RT-PCR using HTBI primers, then second-round multiplex PCR was performed. MiXCR, applied by TCRdb to the multiplex PCR reads, yields one record per CDR3 protein. The sample has approximately 1.2 million distinct CDR3 sequences, 35% to 45% seen once. The V and J genes are TRBV12-3 or TRBV12-4 and TRBJ1-2, with 7 bases that match TRBD1. Sample: peripheral blood or thyroid tissue (not recorded which). This clonotype was sampled from an adult man with Graves' hyperthyroidism. DNA of the CDR3: TGTGCCAGCAGTTTAGTGGGGACAGAGATCTACACCTTC. It encodes CASSLVGTEIYTF.